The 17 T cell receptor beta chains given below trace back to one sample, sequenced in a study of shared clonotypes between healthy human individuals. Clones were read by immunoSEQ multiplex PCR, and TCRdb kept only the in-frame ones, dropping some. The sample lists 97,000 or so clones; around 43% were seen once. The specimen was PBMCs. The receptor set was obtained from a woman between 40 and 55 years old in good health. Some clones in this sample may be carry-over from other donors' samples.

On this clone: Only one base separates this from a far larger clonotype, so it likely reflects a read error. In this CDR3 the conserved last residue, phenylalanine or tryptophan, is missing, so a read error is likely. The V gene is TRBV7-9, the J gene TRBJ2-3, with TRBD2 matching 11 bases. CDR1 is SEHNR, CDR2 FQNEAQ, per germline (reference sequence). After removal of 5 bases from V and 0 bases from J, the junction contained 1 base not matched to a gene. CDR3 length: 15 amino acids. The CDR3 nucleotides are TGTGCCAGCAGCCGGACTAGCGGGAGCACAGATACGCAGTATCTT. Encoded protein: CASSRTSGSTDTQYL.

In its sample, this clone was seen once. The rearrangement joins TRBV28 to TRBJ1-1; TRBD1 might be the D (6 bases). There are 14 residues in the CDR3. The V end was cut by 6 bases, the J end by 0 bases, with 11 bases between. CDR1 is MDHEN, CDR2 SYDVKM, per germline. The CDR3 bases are TGTGCCAGCAGGGTCGACAGGCTGAACACTGAAGCTTTCTTT. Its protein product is CASRVDRLNTEAFF.

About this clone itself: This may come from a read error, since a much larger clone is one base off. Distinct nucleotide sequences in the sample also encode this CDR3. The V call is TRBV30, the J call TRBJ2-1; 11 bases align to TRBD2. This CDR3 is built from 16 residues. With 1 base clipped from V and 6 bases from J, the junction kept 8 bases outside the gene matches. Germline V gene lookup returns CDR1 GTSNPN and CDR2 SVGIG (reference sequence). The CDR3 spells CAWSDGLAGGGNEQFF. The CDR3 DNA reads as TGTGCCTGGAGTGACGGCCTAGCGGGAGGTGGCAATGAGCAGTTCTTC.

This chain's CDR3 is CAWSVPRVVGGNEQFF. In DNA, the CDR3 is TGTGCCTGGAGTGTACCAAGGGTGGTGGGAGGGAATGAGCAGTTCTTC. This chain uses TRBV30 with TRBJ2-1, with TRBD2 matching 7 bases. CDR3 length: 16 residues. After removal of 0 bases from V and 7 bases from J, the junction contained 12 bases not matched to a gene. Germline loops: CDR1 GTSNPN, CDR2 SVGIG (reference sequence).

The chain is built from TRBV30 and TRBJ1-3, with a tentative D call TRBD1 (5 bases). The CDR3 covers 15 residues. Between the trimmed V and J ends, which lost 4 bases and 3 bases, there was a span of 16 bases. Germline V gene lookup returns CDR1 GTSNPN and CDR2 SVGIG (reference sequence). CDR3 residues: CAWNPGQGVGNTIYF. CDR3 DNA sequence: TGTGCCTGGAACCCCGGACAAGGCGTTGGAAACACCATATATTTT.

The CDR3 region is CSALLQVSYTF. The CDR3 nucleotides read TGCAGTGCGCTACTACAGGTCTCCTACACCTTC. The genes are TRBV20-1 and TRBJ1-2; TRBD1 is a possible D gene (5 bases). The CDR3 has 11 residues. The germline CDR1 and CDR2 sequences are DFQATT and SNEGSKA (reference sequence). With 6 bases removed from V and 10 bases from J, the gap between germline ends came to 15 bases.

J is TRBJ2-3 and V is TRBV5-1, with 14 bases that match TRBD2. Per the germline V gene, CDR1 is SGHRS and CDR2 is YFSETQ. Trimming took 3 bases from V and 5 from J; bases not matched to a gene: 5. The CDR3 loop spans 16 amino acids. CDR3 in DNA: TGCGCCAGCAGCTCGGGACTAGCGGGAGAGGTAGATACGCAGTATTTT. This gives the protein CASSSGLAGEVDTQYF. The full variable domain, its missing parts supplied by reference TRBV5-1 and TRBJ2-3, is KAGVTQTPRYLIKTRGQQVTLSCSPISGHRSVSWYQQTPGQGLQFLFEYFSETQRNKGNFPGRFSGRQFSNSRSEMNVSTLELGDSALYLCASSSGLAGEVDTQYFGPGTRLTVL.

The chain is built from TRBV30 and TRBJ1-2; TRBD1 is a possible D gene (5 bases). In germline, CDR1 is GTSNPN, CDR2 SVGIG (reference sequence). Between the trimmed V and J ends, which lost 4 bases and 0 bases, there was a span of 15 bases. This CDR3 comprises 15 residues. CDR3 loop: CAWTVGREANYGYTF. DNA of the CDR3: TGTGCCTGGACCGTGGGGCGGGAAGCTAACTATGGCTACACCTTC.

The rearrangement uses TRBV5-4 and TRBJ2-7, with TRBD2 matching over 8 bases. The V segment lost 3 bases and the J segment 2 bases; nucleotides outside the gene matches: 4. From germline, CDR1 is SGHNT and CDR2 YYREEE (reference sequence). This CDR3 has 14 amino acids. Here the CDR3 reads CASSYSGTAYEQYF. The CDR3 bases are TGTGCCAGCAGCTATAGCGGGACGGCCTACGAGCAGTACTTC.

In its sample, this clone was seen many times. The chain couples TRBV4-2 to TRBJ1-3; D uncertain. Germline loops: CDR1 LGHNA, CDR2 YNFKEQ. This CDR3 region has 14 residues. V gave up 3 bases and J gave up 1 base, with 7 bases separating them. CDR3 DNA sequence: TGTGCCAGCAGCCAGTCGGCGTCTGGAAACACCATATATTTT. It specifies CASSQSASGNTIYF.

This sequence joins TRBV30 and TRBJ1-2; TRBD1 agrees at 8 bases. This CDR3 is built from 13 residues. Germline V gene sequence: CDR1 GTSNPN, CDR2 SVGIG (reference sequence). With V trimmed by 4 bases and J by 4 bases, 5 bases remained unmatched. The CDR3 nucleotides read TGTGCCTGGACCCCCGGGACAGGCTATGGCTACACCTTC. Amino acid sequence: CAWTPGTGYGYTF.

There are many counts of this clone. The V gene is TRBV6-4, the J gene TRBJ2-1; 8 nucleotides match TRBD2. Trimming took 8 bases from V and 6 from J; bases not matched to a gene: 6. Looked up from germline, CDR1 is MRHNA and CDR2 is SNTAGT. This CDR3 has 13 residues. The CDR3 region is CASASGRSNEQFF. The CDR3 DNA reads TGTGCCAGCGCCAGCGGGAGAAGCAATGAGCAGTTCTTC.

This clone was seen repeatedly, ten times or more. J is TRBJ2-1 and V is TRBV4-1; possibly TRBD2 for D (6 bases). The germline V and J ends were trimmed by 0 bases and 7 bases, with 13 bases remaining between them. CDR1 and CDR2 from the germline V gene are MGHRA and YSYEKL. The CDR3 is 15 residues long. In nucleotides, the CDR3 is TGCGCCAGCAGCCAAGACGGGGGTATGAGAAATGAGCAGTTCTTC. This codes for CASSQDGGMRNEQFF.

This chain's CDR3 is CASSLVLGPPGEQYF. CDR3 in DNA: TGTGCCAGCAGCTTGGTTTTAGGACCCCCAGGCGAGCAGTACTTC. The chain uses TRBV5-6 and TRBJ2-7; unclear D gene. This CDR3 comprises 15 residues. V was cut by 0 bases and J by 6 bases, with 16 bases left in between. Germline-derived CDR1 and CDR2 are SGHDT and YYEEEE.

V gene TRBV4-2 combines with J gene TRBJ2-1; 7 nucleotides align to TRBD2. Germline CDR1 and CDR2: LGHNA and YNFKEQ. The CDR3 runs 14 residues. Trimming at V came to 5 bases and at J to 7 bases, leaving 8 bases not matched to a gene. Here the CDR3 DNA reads TGTGCCAGCAGCTTGGATCTAGCGGCAAATGAGCAGTTCTTC. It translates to CASSLDLAANEQFF.

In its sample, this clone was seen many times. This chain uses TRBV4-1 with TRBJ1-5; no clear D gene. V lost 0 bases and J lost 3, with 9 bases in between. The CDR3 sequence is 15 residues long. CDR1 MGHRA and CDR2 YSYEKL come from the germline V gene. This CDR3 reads CASSQDETPNQPQHF. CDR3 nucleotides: TGCGCCAGCAGCCAAGATGAGACACCCAATCAGCCCCAGCATTTT.

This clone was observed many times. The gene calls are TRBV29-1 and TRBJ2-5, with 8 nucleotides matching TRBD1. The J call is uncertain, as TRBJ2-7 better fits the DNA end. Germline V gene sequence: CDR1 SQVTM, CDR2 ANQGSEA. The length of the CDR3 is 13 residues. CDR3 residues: CSVATGGSYEQYF. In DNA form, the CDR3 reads TGCAGCGTGGCCACAGGGGGCTCCTACGAGCAGTACTTC.